The 27 T cell receptor beta chains listed next were all sequenced from one sample in a study of response to subunit inactivated influenza vaccine. TCRdb re-called the RT-PCR reads through MiXCR, storing one row per CDR3 protein. The sample has around 600,000 distinct CDR3 sequences, approximately 11% seen once; the top ten hold approximately 10%. Another study also made use of these data, one on T cells expressing NK-cell markers. According to that study: 5'RACE template switching built TCR beta cDNA with unique molecular identifiers.

Sample: PBMCs from blood, taken on the day of vaccination. These receptors were obtained from a man aged 50 or older who received an inactivated influenza vaccine.

This clonotype was seen at least ten times. The genes are TRBV12-3 or TRBV12-4 and TRBJ1-1, with TRBD1 matching over 9 bases. This CDR3 comprises 13 residues. V lost 6 bases, J lost 6 bases, and 5 bases stayed unmatched. CDR3 nucleotide sequence: TGTGCCAGCAGGGGGGGACAGGGCTCTGAAGCTTTCTTT. As protein: CASRGGQGSEAFF.

There are a few counts of this clonotype. The chain employs TRBV7-2 and TRBJ2-7; TRBD2 matches 12 bases. CDR1 is SGHTA and CDR2 is FQGNSA in the germline V gene. This CDR3 has 14 amino acids. The V gene end was trimmed by 5 bases and the J gene end by 4 bases; junction bases not matched to a gene: 3. The CDR3 region has the DNA TGTGCCAGCAGCCGGACTAGCGGGGCGTACGAGCAGTACTTC. Protein sequence: CASSRTSGAYEQYF.

The J gene is TRBJ2-3, the V gene TRBV6-1; unclear D gene. In germline, CDR1 is MNHNS, CDR2 SASEGT. Trimming took 5 bases from V and 6 from J, leaving 12 bases between them. This CDR3 has 13 residues. The CDR3 protein is CASSKSGADTQYF. Here the CDR3 DNA reads TGTGCCAGCAGTAAGTCTGGAGCCGATACGCAGTATTTT.

The DNA for the CDR3 is TGTGCCAGCAGCCAAGACGAGGGCGTGGGCACTGAAGCTTTCTTT. It yields the protein CASSQDEGVGTEAFF. The chain uses TRBV4-2 and TRBJ1-1; D gene ambiguous. Deletions cut 0 bases from V and 4 bases from J, with 12 bases between. This CDR3 spans 15 amino acids. Germline V gene lookup returns CDR1 LGHNA and CDR2 YNFKEQ.

This clonotype came up many times. The genes are TRBV4-3 and TRBJ2-3, with no clear D. Germline V CDR1 and CDR2: LGHNA, YSLEER. The CDR3 covers 15 residues. The V end lost 0 bases, the J end lost 6 bases, and 13 bases lay between the germline ends. The CDR3 bases are TGCGCCAGCAGCCAAGATTGGCCAACGAGGGATACGCAGTATTTT. Amino acid sequence: CASSQDWPTRDTQYF.

This clonotype appeared many times. The chain has TRBV20-1 and TRBJ1-5, with TRBD1 as a possible D gene (6 bases). Germline V gives CDR1 DFQATT, CDR2 SNEGSKA (reference sequence). Between the trimmed V and J ends, which lost 3 bases and 2 bases, there was a span of 17 bases. This CDR3 region has 16 residues. This CDR3 is CSASMQGIGGNQPQHF. The CDR3 nucleotides read TGCAGTGCTAGTATGCAGGGGATCGGGGGCAATCAGCCCCAGCATTTT.

This clonotype was seen only a few times. The rearrangement joins TRBV12-3 or TRBV12-4 to TRBJ2-1, with 12 bases matching TRBD2. Trimming removed 5 bases from V and 2 bases from J; junction bases left unmatched: 10. The CDR3 loop spans 18 amino acids. This CDR3 reads CASSGGVSSGGAYNEQFF. CDR3 sequence (DNA): TGTGCCAGCAGTGGAGGAGTATCTAGCGGGGGGGCCTACAATGAGCAGTTCTTC.

In this sample, this clonotype turned up many times. The chain couples TRBV5-1 to TRBJ2-7; D unclear. Trimming removed 1 base at V and 6 bases at J, with 5 bases between. Germline loops: CDR1 SGHRS, CDR2 YFSETQ. The CDR3 runs to 11 residues. CDR3 sequence: CASSLYSEQYF. CDR3 DNA: TGCGCCAGCAGCTTGTATAGCGAGCAGTACTTC.

Only a few counts were recorded for this clonotype. The V gene is TRBV3-1, the J gene TRBJ2-5; 7 bases line up with TRBD2. The CDR3 consists of 13 residues. Losses at the gene ends were 6 bases for V and 3 bases for J; bases not matched to a gene: 4. Germline V gene data show CDR1 as LGHDT and CDR2 as YNNKEL (reference sequence). CDR3 nucleotides: TGTGCCAGCAGTCGAAGCGGGAAAGAGACCCAGTACTTC. This gives the protein CASSRSGKETQYF.

The gene calls are TRBV21-1 and TRBJ2-5; TRBD1 is taken as the D call from the table, unchecked against the DNA. TRBV21-1 is noted as a pseudogene. CDR3 length: 15 residues. The CDR3: CASSKERPGRETQYF. CDR3 nucleotides: TGTGCCAGCAGCAAAGAGCGGCCGGGGCGAGAGACCCAGTACTTC.

This clonotype was detected only a few times. In nucleotides, the CDR3 is TGCAGCGTTGTTACGGCCGGCTTTTACGAGCAGTACTTC. Translating gives CSVVTAGFYEQYF. V and J are TRBV29-1 and TRBJ2-7, with no clear D. This CDR3 is built from 13 residues. V was pared by 4 bases and J by 4 bases, with 14 bases between. Germline CDR1 is SQVTM and CDR2 is ANQGSEA.

Many counts were recorded for this clonotype. At one end, the junction sequence differs from germline, possibly due to a read error. The chain recombines TRBV3-1 with TRBJ1-6; 12 bases fit TRBD1. Germline assignment: CDR1 LGHDT and CDR2 YNNKEL (reference sequence). The CDR3 is 17 residues long. The CDR3 reads CASSQAGTGGVGSPLHF. The CDR3 DNA is TGTGCCAGCAGTCAAGCCGGGACAGGGGGCGTAGGTTCACCCCTCCACTTT.

The chain combines TRBV7-9 with TRBJ2-3; 8 nucleotides align to TRBD2. V shed 2 bases and J 3 bases; nucleotides not matched to a gene: 7. This CDR3 is 16 amino acids long. Germline V gene lookup returns CDR1 SEHNR and CDR2 FQNEAQ (reference sequence). This CDR3 reads CASSLWAGGQTDTQYF. The CDR3 DNA is TGTGCCAGCAGCTTATGGGCGGGAGGACAAACAGATACGCAGTATTTT.

The chain employs TRBV27 and TRBJ1-2; D possibly corresponds to TRBD1 (6 bases). The V and J ends lost 3 bases and 7 bases respectively, with 12 bases between them. Germline values: CDR1 MNHEY, CDR2 SMNVEV (reference sequence). This CDR3 has 13 amino acids. CDR3 sequence reads: CASSFLQGGGYTF. In DNA, the CDR3 is TGTGCCAGCAGTTTCTTACAGGGAGGTGGCTACACCTTC.

This clonotype was observed many times. The chain links TRBV28 to TRBJ2-3, with D perhaps assigned TRBD1 or TRBD2 (5 bases each). CDR1 MDHEN and CDR2 SYDVKM come from the germline V gene. The CDR3 has 17 amino acids. Trimming shortened V by 6 bases and J by 2 bases, and 21 bases separated the two germline ends. The CDR3 DNA sequence: TGTGCCAGCAGCCGCCTCTGGGGACCGACAAACACAGATACGCAGTATTTT. It yields the protein CASSRLWGPTNTDTQYF.

There are many counts of this clonotype. The V gene is TRBV6-4, the J gene TRBJ1-1, with D unresolved. This CDR3 spans 15 amino acids. Germline assignment: CDR1 MRHNA and CDR2 SNTAGT. V was trimmed by 0 bases and J by 0 bases, leaving 8 bases between them. CDR3 nucleotide sequence: TGTGCCAGCAGTGACTCCCCCAGGATGAACACTGAAGCTTTCTTT. Its translation is CASSDSPRMNTEAFF.

This clonotype has only a few counts. The chain recombines TRBV27 with TRBJ1-1; D gene uncertain. Deletions cut 3 bases from V and 6 bases from J, with 20 bases between. The CDR3 extends over 16 amino acids. Germline V gives CDR1 MNHEY, CDR2 SMNVEV (reference sequence). The CDR3 here is CASSFLSPLGGPEAFF. CDR3 sequence (DNA): TGTGCCAGCAGTTTTCTAAGCCCCCTCGGTGGGCCTGAAGCTTTCTTT.

This clonotype was counted between two and nine times. The rearrangement joins TRBV6-5 to TRBJ1-2, with 7 bases aligning to TRBD1. The junction had 10 bases not matched to a gene; V was cut back by 4 bases and J by 8 bases. The CDR3 spans 14 residues. Germline CDR1 is MNHEY and CDR2 is SVGAGI. The CDR3 region is CASSFAQGVWGYTF. The CDR3 DNA reads TGTGCCAGCAGTTTCGCCCAGGGGGTTTGGGGCTACACCTTC.

This clonotype was observed a few times. The chain combines TRBV3-1 with TRBJ2-3; D is possibly TRBD2 (5 bases). The ends were cut back, 4 bases at V and 1 base at J, with 15 bases in the middle. This CDR3 is built from 16 residues. Germline CDR1 is LGHDT and CDR2 is YNNKEL (reference sequence). In DNA form, the CDR3 reads TGTGCCAGCAGCCCCCGGGCGGGTGGAGGCACAGATACGCAGTATTTT. It specifies CASSPRAGGGTDTQYF.

The J gene is TRBJ1-5, the V gene TRBV19; D uncertain. The CDR3 spans 17 residues. With 3 bases removed from V and 3 bases from J, the gap between germline ends came to 18 bases. CDR1 LNHDA and CDR2 SQIVND come from the germline V gene (reference sequence). DNA for the CDR3: TGTGCCAGTAGTATTCCGGGAGGAGGTATGGTCAATCAGCCCCAGCATTTT. This gives the protein CASSIPGGGMVNQPQHF.

This clonotype was observed a handful of times. The chain combines TRBV27 with TRBJ2-7; TRBD2 matches at 13 bases. V lost 6 bases, J lost 2 bases, and 4 bases stayed unmatched. This CDR3 is built from 15 residues. The germline V gene has CDR1 MNHEY and CDR2 SMNVEV (reference sequence). CDR3 in amino acids: CASRPGLAGAYEQYF. CDR3 DNA: TGTGCCAGCAGGCCCGGACTAGCGGGAGCCTACGAGCAGTACTTC.

The genes are TRBV6-5 and TRBJ1-6; D is perhaps TRBD1 (6 bases). The CDR3 runs 18 residues. Germline values: CDR1 MNHEY, CDR2 SVGAGI. Trimming took off 2 bases at V and 1 base at J, with 15 bases between the two ends. The CDR3 coding sequence is TGTGCCAGCAGTTACCTTACAGGGCTCGGGTCCTATAATTCACCCCTCCACTTT. This codes for CASSYLTGLGSYNSPLHF.

The genes are TRBV28 and TRBJ2-1; D is possibly TRBD2 (6 bases). Germline CDR1 MDHEN, CDR2 SYDVKM. The V and J ends lost 8 bases and 14 bases respectively, with 16 bases between them. This CDR3 spans 11 amino acids. The CDR3 spells CASQAGRSEFF. CDR3 coding DNA: TGTGCCAGCCAGGCAGGGAGGTCGGAGTTCTTC.

V usage is TRBV4-2 and J usage is TRBJ1-5; 8 bases are a match to TRBD1. Germline assignment: CDR1 LGHNA and CDR2 YNFKEQ. V gave up 2 bases and J gave up 9 bases; unmatched junction bases: 9. The CDR3 length is 15 residues. As DNA, the CDR3 is TGTGCCAGCAGCCAAACAGGGGGGGCTCTGCGGCCCCAGCATTTT. Amino acid sequence: CASSQTGGALRPQHF.

The chain links TRBV20-1 to TRBJ1-5, with 9 bases matching TRBD1. The germline V gene has CDR1 DFQATT and CDR2 SNEGSKA (reference sequence). The CDR3 extends over 13 amino acids. Trimming took 1 base from V and 7 from J; bases not matched to a gene: 2. The CDR3 here is CSARGTGDQPQHF. The CDR3, as DNA: TGCAGTGCTAGAGGGACAGGGGACCAGCCCCAGCATTTT.

This rearrangement joins TRBV23-1 to TRBJ2-1; 8 bases map to TRBD2. TRBV23-1 is an open reading frame whose function is uncertain. This CDR3 comprises 15 residues. J lost 3 bases, V lost 0 bases, and 1 base had no gene match. CDR3 coding DNA: TGCGCCAGCAGTCAATCTAGCGGGAACTACAATGAGCAGTTCTTC. It specifies CASSQSSGNYNEQFF.

This clonotype was seen at least ten times. The CDR3 DNA sequence: TGCGCCAGCAGCCGGGACGGAGAACCAACTAATGAAAAACTGTTTTTT. It specifies CASSRDGEPTNEKLFF. V usage is TRBV5-1 and J usage is TRBJ1-4, with a weak D call TRBD1 (5 bases). Trimming removed 4 bases at V and 0 bases at J, with 13 bases between. The germline V gene has CDR1 SGHRS and CDR2 YFSETQ. This CDR3 is built from 16 residues.